This T cell receptor beta chain is drawn from a study of monozygotic twins with inflammatory bowel disease. The CDR3 has 14 amino acids. Germline values: CDR1 ENHRY, CDR2 SYGVKD. Amplification used two nested PCRs: 15 to 20 cycles, then about 10 cycles, on TCRalpha/TCRbeta cDNA. TCRdb re-called the 5' RACE reads, yielding one record per CDR3 amino acid sequence without DNA. The table for this sample gives some 200,000 distinct CDR3 sequences. Sequenced material: blood. The rearrangement joins TRBV10-3 to TRBJ2-1; TCRdb's D call, TRBD1, is unchecked because there is no DNA. The receptor's source is a human donor with ulcerative colitis or Crohn's disease, or a healthy co-twin of an affected twin (not recorded which). CDR3 sequence: CAIGVQGEGGEQFF.